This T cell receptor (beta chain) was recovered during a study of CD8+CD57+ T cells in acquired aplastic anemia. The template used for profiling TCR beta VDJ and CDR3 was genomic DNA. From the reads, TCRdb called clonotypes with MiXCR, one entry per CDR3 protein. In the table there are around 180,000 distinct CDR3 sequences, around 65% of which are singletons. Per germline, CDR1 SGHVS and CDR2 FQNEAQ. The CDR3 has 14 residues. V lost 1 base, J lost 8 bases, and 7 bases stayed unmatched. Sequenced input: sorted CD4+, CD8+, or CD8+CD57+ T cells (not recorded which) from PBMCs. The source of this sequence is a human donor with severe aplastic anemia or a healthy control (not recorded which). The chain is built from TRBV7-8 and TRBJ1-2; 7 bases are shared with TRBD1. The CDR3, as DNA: TGTGCCAGCAGCTTAGACCCAGGGGGAAGCGGCTACACCTTC. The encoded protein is CASSLDPGGSGYTF.